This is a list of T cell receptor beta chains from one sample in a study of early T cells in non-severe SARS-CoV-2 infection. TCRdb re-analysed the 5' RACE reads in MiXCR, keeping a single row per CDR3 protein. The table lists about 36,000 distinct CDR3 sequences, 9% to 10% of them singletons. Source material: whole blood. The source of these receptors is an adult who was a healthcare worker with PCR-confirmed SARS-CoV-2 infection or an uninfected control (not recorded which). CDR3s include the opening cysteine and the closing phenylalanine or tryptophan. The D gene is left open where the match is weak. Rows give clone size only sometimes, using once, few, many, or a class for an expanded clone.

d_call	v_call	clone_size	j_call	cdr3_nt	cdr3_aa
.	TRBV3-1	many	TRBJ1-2	TGTGCCAGCAGCCAGTTCGACGGCTACACCTTC	CASSQFDGYTF
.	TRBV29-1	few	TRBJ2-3	TGCAGCGTCGCAAAGGGGGTGGGAGATACGCAGTATTTT	CSVAKGVGDTQYF
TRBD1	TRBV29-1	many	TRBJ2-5	TGCAGCGCCGCCGACCTGGGACAGGGGAACGGAGAGACCCAGTACTTC	CSAADLGQGNGETQYF
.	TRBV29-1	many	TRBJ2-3	TGCAGCGCCTTCGGGGGATCGGATACGCAGTATTTT	CSAFGGSDTQYF
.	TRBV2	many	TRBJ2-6	TGTGCCAGCAGTGAGGAGGGACCGAGCTCTGGGGCCAACGTCCTGACTTTC	CASSEEGPSSGANVLTF
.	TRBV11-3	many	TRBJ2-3	TGTGCCAGCAGCTTGCACACAGATACGCAGTATTTT	CASSLHTDTQYF
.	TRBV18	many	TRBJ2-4	TGTGCCAGCTCACCGGGTCCCGGTGGTGACATTCAGTACTTC	CASSPGPGGDIQYF
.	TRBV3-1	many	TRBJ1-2	TGTGCCAGCAGCCAACGGACAACCACTAACTATGGCTACACCTTC	CASSQRTTTNYGYTF
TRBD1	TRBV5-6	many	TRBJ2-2	TGTGCCAGCAGCTGGACGGGACAGGGGAACACCGGGGAGCTGTTTTTT	CASSWTGQGNTGELFF
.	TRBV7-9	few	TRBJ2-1	TGTGCCAGCAGCGCCAGAACCAACAATGAGCAGTTCTTC	CASSARTNNEQFF
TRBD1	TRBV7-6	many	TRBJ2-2	TGTGCCAGCAGCCTCCGACAGGGATGGAACACCGGGGAGCTGTTTTTT	CASSLRQGWNTGELFF
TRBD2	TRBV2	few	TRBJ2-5	TGTGCCAGCAGTGGACTAGCGGGCGCCGCAGGGACCCAGTACTTC	CASSGLAGAAGTQYF
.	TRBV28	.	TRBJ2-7	TGTGCCAGCAGCCCCCAGGGTCACGGCAGCATTAACTACGAGCAGTACTTC	CASSPQGHGSINYEQYF
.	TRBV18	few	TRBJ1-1	TGTGCCAGCTCACCAACGGCAGGAGCGGAGAACACTGAAGCTTTCTTT	CASSPTAGAENTEAFF
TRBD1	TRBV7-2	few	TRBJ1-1	TGTGCCAGCAGCCCGACAGGGGGGACTGAAGCTTTCTTT	CASSPTGGTEAFF
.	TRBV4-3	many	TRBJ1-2	TGCGCCAGCAGCCAAGATAGGACAGCCCTAGGCTATGGCTACACCTTC	CASSQDRTALGYGYTF
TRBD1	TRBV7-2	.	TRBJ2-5	TGTGCCAGCAGCTTAAACAGGGGGCATGGAGAGACCCAGTACTTC	CASSLNRGHGETQYF
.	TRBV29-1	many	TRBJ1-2	TGCAGCGTTGGTCCCGGGGCCCTCGTGGCGGTTAACTATGGCTACACCTTC	CSVGPGALVAVNYGYTF
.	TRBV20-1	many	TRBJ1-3	TGCAGTGCTAGCGACAACTACTCTGGAAACACCATATATTTT	CSASDNYSGNTIYF
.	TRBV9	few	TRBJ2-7	TGTGCCAGCAGCGTAGGGCCCTTTTACGAGCAGTACTTC	CASSVGPFYEQYF
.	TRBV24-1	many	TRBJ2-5	TGTGCCACCAGTGACCCCTCTCGGGAGACCCAGTACTTC	CATSDPSRETQYF
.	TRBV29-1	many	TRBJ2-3	TGCAGCGTTTCCACGGCGGATACGCAGTATTTT	CSVSTADTQYF
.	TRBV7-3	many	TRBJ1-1	TGTGCCAGCAGCTCTCCACCGGGTGAGGCTTTCTTT	CASSSPPGEAFF
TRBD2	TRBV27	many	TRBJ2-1	TGTGCCAGCAGTTTGCGACGGGGGGGTAATGAGCAGTTCTTC	CASSLRRGGNEQFF
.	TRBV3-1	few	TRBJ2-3	TGTGCCAGCAGCCAAGGGCGGTTAGATACGCAGTATTTT	CASSQGRLDTQYF
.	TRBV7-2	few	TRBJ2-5	TGTGCCAGCAGCCCGAGAGGTCTGAGGGAGACCCAGTACTTC	CASSPRGLRETQYF
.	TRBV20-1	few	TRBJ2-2	TGCAGTGTTCCCCGAACCTCCGGCACCGGGGAGCTGTTTTTT	CSVPRTSGTGELFF
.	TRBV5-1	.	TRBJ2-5	TGCGCCAGCAGCGATGGAGGCCAAGAGACCCAGTACTTC	CASSDGGQETQYF
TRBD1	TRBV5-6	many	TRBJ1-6	TGTGCCAGCAGCCCAAGGGGGCGGACAGGGGGTTCACCCCTCCACTTT	CASSPRGRTGGSPLHF
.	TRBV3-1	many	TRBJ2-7	TGTGCCAGCAGCCAGCCGGGACTCAGGTCCTACGAGCAGTACTTC	CASSQPGLRSYEQYF
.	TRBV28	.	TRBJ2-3	TGTGCCAGCAGTTCGGGGGGCGCAGATACGCAGTATTTT	CASSSGGADTQYF
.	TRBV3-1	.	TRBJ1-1	TGTGCCAGCAGCTCACTCGATGTGAACACTGAAGCTTTCTTT	CASSSLDVNTEAFF